These 24 T cell receptor beta chains were sequenced from one sample in a study of a mutant IDH1 vaccine in newly diagnosed glioma. Their antigens are not known. Indicated time point: week 11, during vaccination. Each vaccine dose was 300 ug of mutant IDH1 20-mer peptide, with topical imiquimod. Libraries were prepared by immunoSEQ multiplex PCR; TCRdb keeps only in-frame clonotypes and omits some of them. The table shows tens of thousands of clones, with approximately 78% occurring only once. The sample consisted of PBMCs, taken from a glioma patient whose treatment included an IDH1 peptide vaccine. The receptors originated from a man aged 25 to 45 with glioma.

The rearrangement links TRBV4-1 to TRBJ2-1; D may be TRBD1 or TRBD2 (5 bases each). CDR1 MGHRA and CDR2 YSYEKL come from the germline V gene. Deletions cut 5 bases from V and 0 bases from J, with 17 bases between. There are 17 residues in the CDR3. For the CDR3, the DNA is TGCGCCAGCAGCAAAGGGACCGCTCAAGTCTCCTACAATGAGCAGTTCTTC. Encoded protein: CASSKGTAQVSYNEQFF.

The chain is built from TRBV7-2 and TRBJ2-2, with 8 bases fitting TRBD1. The CDR3 consists of 14 residues. V was pared by 7 bases and J by 2 bases, with 3 bases of the junction left unmatched. Germline assignment: CDR1 SGHTA and CDR2 FQGNSA. The CDR3 loop is CASKTGVNTGELFF. Written as DNA, the CDR3 is TGTGCCAGCAAGACAGGGGTAAACACCGGGGAGCTGTTTTTT.

The genes are TRBV6-6 and TRBJ2-5; tentatively, D is TRBD1 (5 bases). CDR1 and CDR2 (germline): MNHNY, SVGAGI (reference sequence). The CDR3 sequence is 13 residues long. V lost 6 bases and J 9 bases, leaving 17 bases between the germline ends. Here the CDR3 DNA reads TGTGCCAGCAGACATCCCGACAGAGCGCCCCAGTACTTC. It encodes CASRHPDRAPQYF.

The chain uses TRBV5-4 and TRBJ2-3, with 8 nucleotides matching TRBD2. J gave up 4 bases and V 4 bases, and 5 bases lay outside the gene matches. CDR3 length: 14 residues. Germline CDR1 is SGHNT and CDR2 is YYREEE (reference sequence). The CDR3 here is CASSGGLEADTQYF. The CDR3 nucleotides read TGTGCCAGCAGCGGGGGACTAGAAGCAGATACGCAGTATTTT. Complete variable domain (other parts from reference TRBV5-4 and TRBJ2-3): ETGVTQSPTHLIKTRGQQVTLRCSSQSGHNTVSWYQQALGQGPQFIFQYYREEENGRGNFPPRFSGLQFPNYSSELNVNALELDDSALYLCASSGGLEADTQYFGPGTRLTVL.

This clone was detected only once. The V and J genes are TRBV27 and TRBJ2-3; possibly TRBD1 for D (6 bases). CDR1 and CDR2 (germline): MNHEY, SMNVEV (reference sequence). The CDR3 extends over 16 amino acids. Trimming removed 4 bases from V and 0 bases from J, with 14 bases in between. This CDR3 reads CASSSLPGDSTDTQYF. The CDR3, as DNA: TGTGCCAGCAGTTCCTTGCCAGGGGACAGCACAGATACGCAGTATTTT.

The chain employs TRBV9 and TRBJ2-2; D may correspond to TRBD1 or TRBD2 (5 bases each). CDR3 length: 16 residues. Germline CDR1 SGDLS, CDR2 YYNGEE. Trimming took off 2 bases at V and 0 bases at J, with 11 bases between the two ends. CDR3 sequence: CASSVSRGSNTGELFF. The CDR3 nucleotides read TGTGCCAGCAGCGTTTCTCGGGGCTCGAACACCGGGGAGCTGTTTTTT.

V is TRBV5-1 and J is TRBJ2-7; TRBD2 aligns across 11 bases. The length of the CDR3 is 15 residues. V shed 0 bases and J 6 bases; nucleotides not matched to a gene: 5. In germline, CDR1 is SGHRS, CDR2 YFSETQ. CDR3 DNA: TGCGCCAGCAGCTTGGATCTAGCGGGGGGAGGCGAGCAGTACTTC. Translating it yields CASSLDLAGGGEQYF.

Points on this clone: This CDR3 fails to terminate in the conserved phenylalanine or tryptophan, so it likely reflects a read error. It is unclear where the CDR3 begins or ends on the DNA, so no DNA is shown, and the CDR3 is as TCRdb lists it. This CDR3 reads CSARDLKGL. The J gene is TRBJ1-2, the V gene TRBV20-1. Germline values: CDR1 DFQATT, CDR2 SNEGSKA (reference sequence). The length of the CDR3 is 9 amino acids, counting both ends.

The rearrangement joins TRBV6-1 to TRBJ2-7, with TRBD2 matching over 7 bases. CDR3 length equals 15 residues. Unmatched junction bases numbered 9, after V lost 7 bases and J lost 0 bases. Germline assignment: CDR1 MNHNS and CDR2 SASEGT. In DNA form, the CDR3 reads TGTGCCAGCAAACCCGGCCTAGCGGTCTCCTACGAGCAGTACTTC. As protein: CASKPGLAVSYEQYF.

The chain is built from TRBV27 and TRBJ2-7, with TRBD2 matching over 13 bases. The junction had 12 bases not matched to a gene; V was cut back by 3 bases and J by 4 bases. The CDR3 extends over 18 amino acids. The germline CDR1 and CDR2 sequences are MNHEY and SMNVEV (reference sequence). The CDR3 reads CASSFKFPSGLAGYEQYF. The CDR3 coding sequence is TGTGCCAGCAGTTTTAAATTCCCCTCGGGACTAGCGGGGTACGAGCAGTACTTC.

V gene TRBV21-1 combines with J gene TRBJ1-6. TRBV21-1 is flagged as a pseudogene. CDR3 length: 15 amino acids. CDR3 bases: TGTGCCAGCAGCAAAAGGACGCATCAAAATTCACCCCTCCACTTT. This translates into CASSKRTHQNSPLHF.

The V and J genes are TRBV27 and TRBJ1-2; D is undetermined. Trimming pared 4 bases from V and 2 bases from J, leaving 14 bases between. CDR3 length equals 15 residues. Germline V gene data show CDR1 as MNHEY and CDR2 as SMNVEV (reference sequence). CDR3 region: CASSSHGKLNYGYTF. CDR3 bases: TGTGCCAGCAGTTCCCATGGTAAACTAAACTATGGCTACACCTTC.

In this sample, this clone turned up once. The rearrangement uses TRBV29-1 and TRBJ1-3, with a possible D match to TRBD1 (5 bases). This CDR3 has 14 amino acids. V dropped 0 bases and J dropped 8 bases, with 14 bases sitting between them. Germline CDR1 and CDR2: SQVTM and ANQGSEA. CDR3 loop: CSVEEGGKEDTIYF. CDR3 bases: TGCAGCGTTGAAGAGGGGGGGAAAGAAGACACCATATATTTT.

A few counts support this clone. The rearrangement uses TRBV20-1 and TRBJ1-5; unclear D gene. This CDR3 has 11 amino acids. Germline-derived CDR1 and CDR2 are DFQATT and SNEGSKA (reference sequence). V lost 1 base, J lost 6 bases, and 4 bases lay in between. CDR3 amino acids: CSARGTQPQHF. The CDR3 region has the DNA TGCAGTGCTAGAGGGACTCAGCCCCAGCATTTT.

J is TRBJ1-4 and V is TRBV5-6; D is unresolved. V lost 0 bases and J 7 bases, leaving 10 bases between the germline ends. CDR1 is SGHDT and CDR2 is YYEEEE in the germline V gene. This CDR3 is built from 14 residues. The chain's CDR3 is CASSLGGRSEKLFF. CDR3 sequence (DNA): TGTGCCAGCAGCTTGGGAGGGAGGAGTGAAAAACTGTTTTTT.

The genes are TRBV2 and TRBJ2-5; D is undetermined. CDR3 length: 13 amino acids. V lost 7 bases, J lost 1 base, and 10 bases lay in between. Looked up from germline, CDR1 is SNHLY and CDR2 is FYNNEI. The CDR3 DNA follows: TGTGCCAGCAAAGGTCAGCCCCAAGAGACCCAGTACTTC. It translates to CASKGQPQETQYF. Complete variable domain (other parts from reference TRBV2 and TRBJ2-5): EPEVTQTPSHQVTQMGQEVILRCVPISNHLYFYWYRQILGQKVEFLVSFYNNEISEKSEIFDDQFSVERPDGSNFTLKIRSTKLEDSAMYFCASKGQPQETQYFGPGTRLLVL.

The chain has TRBV29-1 and TRBJ1-2; D not certain. The V end was cut by 2 bases, the J end by 3 bases, with 10 bases between. The germline gives CDR1 SQVTM, CDR2 ANQGSEA. The CDR3 contains 13 residues. The CDR3 spells CSVETTAHYGYTF. The CDR3, as DNA: TGCAGCGTTGAAACTACAGCTCACTATGGCTACACCTTC.

This clone was observed a handful of times. This chain connects TRBV15 to TRBJ2-1; the D is unclear. In germline, CDR1 is LNHNV, CDR2 YYDKDF (reference sequence). Trimming stripped 2 bases from V and 4 bases from J, with 9 bases between. CDR3 length equals 14 residues. The CDR3 DNA sequence: TGTGCCACCAGCAGAACAGTCTATTACAATGAGCAGTTCTTC. Translation: CATSRTVYYNEQFF.

The chain joins TRBV29-1 to TRBJ2-7; 14 bases map to TRBD2. Germline CDR1 is SQVTM and CDR2 is ANQGSEA. The CDR3 has 15 residues. Trimming took 6 bases from V and 3 from J; bases not matched to a gene: 7. DNA for the CDR3: TGCAGCGTCCAAGGAGGGACTAGCGGGGGCTACGAGCAGTACTTC. Its protein is CSVQGGTSGGYEQYF.

This chain connects TRBV30 to TRBJ2-2; D is uncertain. The CDR3 has 15 amino acids. V dropped 1 base and J dropped 12 bases, with 21 bases sitting between them. Germline values: CDR1 GTSNPN, CDR2 SVGIG (reference sequence). The CDR3 DNA reads TGTGCCTGGAGTGCAGAAGGGCTCCCCTCCGGCAAGCTGTTTTTT. This encodes CAWSAEGLPSGKLFF. Full variable domain (missing parts from reference TRBV30 and TRBJ2-2): SQTIHQWPATLVQPVGSPLSLECTVEGTSNPNLYWYRQAAGRGLQLLFYSVGIGQISSEVPQNLSASRPQDRQFILSSKKLLLSDSGFYLCAWSAEGLPSGKLFFGEGSRLTVL.

V and J are TRBV7-9 and TRBJ2-2, with a possible D match to TRBD1 (6 bases). Trimming removed 5 bases from V and 6 bases from J, with 28 bases in between. The CDR3 totals 19 residues. Looked up from germline, CDR1 is SEHNR and CDR2 is FQNEAQ (reference sequence). The DNA of the CDR3 is TGTGCCAGCAGCCCCATGGCCGGGAACTCCAGGGGAAGTGCCGGGGAGCTGTTTTTT. Translated, it gives CASSPMAGNSRGSAGELFF.

V is TRBV10-3 and J is TRBJ1-3; D is possibly TRBD1 (6 bases). Germline CDR1 is ENHRY and CDR2 is SYGVKD. The CDR3 has 13 amino acids. Written as DNA, the CDR3 is TGTGGGGGGGCGGTAAACTCTGGAAACACCATATATTTT. It codes for CGGAVNSGNTIYF.

The chain combines TRBV5-5 with TRBJ2-5; TRBD2 matches at 8 bases. Germline CDR1 SGHKS, CDR2 YYEKEE (reference sequence). This CDR3 is built from 16 residues. The J segment lost 0 bases and the V segment lost 0 bases, leaving 4 bases of the junction unmatched. For the CDR3, the DNA is TGTGCCAGCAGCTTGGACAGAGCGGGAGACCAAGAGACCCAGTACTTC. Translating it yields CASSLDRAGDQETQYF. Filled out from reference TRBV5-5 and TRBJ2-5, the complete variable domain reads DAGVTQSPTHLIKTRGQQVTLRCSPISGHKSVSWYQQVLGQGPQFIFQYYEKEERGRGNFPDRFSARQFPNYSSELNVNALLLGDSALYLCASSLDRAGDQETQYFGPGTRLLVL.

This rearrangement joins TRBV2 to TRBJ2-3; 8 bases fit TRBD1. Trimming took 3 bases from V and 1 from J; bases not matched to a gene: 12. Germline V gene sequence: CDR1 SNHLY, CDR2 FYNNEI. This CDR3 has 18 amino acids. The CDR3 loop reads CASSDYLTTGGGTDTQYF. The CDR3 DNA reads as TGTGCCAGCAGTGATTACCTAACTACAGGGGGTGGCACAGATACGCAGTATTTT.